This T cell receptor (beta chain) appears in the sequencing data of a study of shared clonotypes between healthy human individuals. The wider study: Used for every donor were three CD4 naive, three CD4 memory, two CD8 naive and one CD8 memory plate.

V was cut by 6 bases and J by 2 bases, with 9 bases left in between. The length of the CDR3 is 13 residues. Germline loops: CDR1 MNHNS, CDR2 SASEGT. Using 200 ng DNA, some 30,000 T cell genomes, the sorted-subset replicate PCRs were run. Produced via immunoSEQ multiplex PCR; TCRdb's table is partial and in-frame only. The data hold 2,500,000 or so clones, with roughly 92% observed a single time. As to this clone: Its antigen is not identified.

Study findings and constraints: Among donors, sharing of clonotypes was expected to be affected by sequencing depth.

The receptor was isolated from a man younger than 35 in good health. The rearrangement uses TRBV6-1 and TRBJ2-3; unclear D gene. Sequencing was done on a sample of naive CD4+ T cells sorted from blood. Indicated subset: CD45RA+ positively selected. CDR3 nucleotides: TGTGCCAGCAGAAGGCAGCCCACAGATACGCAGTATTTT. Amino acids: CASRRQPTDTQYF.